What follows is one T cell receptor (beta chain) and its context. These data originate in a study of blood T cell repertoires in COVID-19. About the study: COVID-19 samples from acute and convalescent phases originated in the United States, Italy and Spain.

Trimming left V 2 bases short and J 7 bases short, with 5 bases between. This CDR3 spans 11 amino acids. CDR1 and CDR2 (germline): LGHDT, YNNKEL (reference sequence). The table came from immunoSEQ multiplex PCR; TCRdb's copy has only in-frame clones and leaves some out. The sample includes 100,000 to 150,000 clones, around 80% seen only once; the top ten take about a sixth. V and J are TRBV3-1 (or the pseudogene TRBV3-2) and TRBJ1-2; D ambiguous. The sequence came from a man aged 60 to 69 with active or convalescent COVID-19. Sequencing was done on a sample of peripheral blood. The CDR3 sequence: CASSQWSGYTF. In DNA, the CDR3 is TGTGCCAGCAGCCAATGGAGTGGCTACACCTTC.